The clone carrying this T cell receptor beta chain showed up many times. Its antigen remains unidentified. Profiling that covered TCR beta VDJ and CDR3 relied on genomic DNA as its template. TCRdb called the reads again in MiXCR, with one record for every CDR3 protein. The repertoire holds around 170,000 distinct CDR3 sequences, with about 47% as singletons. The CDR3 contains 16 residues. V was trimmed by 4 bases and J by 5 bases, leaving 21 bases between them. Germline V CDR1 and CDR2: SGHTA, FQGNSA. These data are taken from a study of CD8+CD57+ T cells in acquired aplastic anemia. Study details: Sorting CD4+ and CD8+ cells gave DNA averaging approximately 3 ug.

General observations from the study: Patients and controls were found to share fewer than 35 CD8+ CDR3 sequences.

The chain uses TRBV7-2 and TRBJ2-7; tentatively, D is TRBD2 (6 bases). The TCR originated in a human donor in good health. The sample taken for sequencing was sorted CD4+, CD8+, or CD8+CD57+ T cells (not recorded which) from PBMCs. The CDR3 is CASSSRRAGVVDEQYF. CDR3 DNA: TGTGCCAGCAGCTCGCGGAGGGCCGGGGTCGTTGACGAGCAGTACTTC.